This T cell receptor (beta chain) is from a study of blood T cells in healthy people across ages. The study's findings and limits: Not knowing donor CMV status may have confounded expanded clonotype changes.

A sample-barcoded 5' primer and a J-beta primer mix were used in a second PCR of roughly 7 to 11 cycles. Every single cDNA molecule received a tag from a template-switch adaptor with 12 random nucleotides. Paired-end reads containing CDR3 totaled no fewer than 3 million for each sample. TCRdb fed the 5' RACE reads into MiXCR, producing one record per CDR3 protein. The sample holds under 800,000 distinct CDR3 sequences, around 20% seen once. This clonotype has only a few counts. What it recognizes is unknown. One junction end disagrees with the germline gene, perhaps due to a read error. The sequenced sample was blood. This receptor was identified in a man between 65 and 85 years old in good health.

The DNA for the CDR3 is TGTGCCCGCAGTGAGTGGACAGCCCCTAACTATGGCTACACCTTC. This gives the protein CARSEWTAPNYGYTF. The chain couples TRBV6-1 to TRBJ1-2; D is possibly TRBD1 (6 bases). The germline CDR1 and CDR2 sequences are MNHNS and SASEGT. The CDR3 runs to 15 residues.